The 29 T cell receptor beta chains given below trace back to one sample, sequenced in a study of cytomegalovirus exposure and HLA in healthy donors. Vbeta (60) and Jbeta (13) primers were used in the PCR. This table comes from immunoSEQ multiplex PCR, and its TCRdb copy is limited to in-frame clones, with some not included. The table lists some 110,000 clones, about 79% of them singletons. The sequenced sample consisted of PBMCs. The source is a woman aged 18-29 years in good health and CMV-seropositive.

The V gene is TRBV30, the J gene TRBJ2-7, with 9 nucleotides matching TRBD2. Germline CDR1 reads GTSNPN; CDR2 reads SVGIG (reference sequence). The CDR3 runs 16 residues. With 3 bases clipped from V and 2 bases from J, the junction kept 11 bases outside the gene matches. CDR3 residues: CAWSVLPSGRPYEQYF. The CDR3 DNA follows: TGTGCCTGGAGCGTTCTCCCCAGCGGGAGGCCCTACGAGCAGTACTTC.

This chain links TRBV6-5 with TRBJ2-5, with 9 bases fitting TRBD1. Germline values: CDR1 MNHEY, CDR2 SVGAGI. The CDR3 is 15 residues long. V shed 6 bases, J shed 5 bases, and the junction held 10 bases outside the gene matches. The CDR3 spells CASRRVNRGHETQYF. The CDR3 region has the DNA TGTGCCAGCAGAAGAGTGAACAGGGGGCATGAGACCCAGTACTTC.

The chain joins TRBV28 to TRBJ1-1; D is perhaps TRBD1 (5 bases). CDR3 length: 13 residues. Trimming stripped 5 bases from V and 11 bases from J, with 18 bases between. In germline, CDR1 is MDHEN, CDR2 SYDVKM. As DNA, the CDR3 is TGTGCCAGCAGTAGCATCGAGACAGATGGGGCTTTCTTT. It is translated as CASSSIETDGAFF. Combining the CDR3 with reference TRBV28 and TRBJ1-1 gives the whole variable domain DVKVTQSSRYLVKRTGEKVFLECVQDMDHENMFWYRQDPGLGLRLIYFSYDVKMKEKGDIPEGYSVSREKKERFSLILESASTNQTSMYLCASSSIETDGAFFGQGTRLTVV.

The chain has TRBV10-3 and TRBJ2-5, with a possible D match to TRBD2 (6 bases). Trimming pared 6 bases from V and 1 base from J, leaving 12 bases between. From germline, CDR1 is ENHRY and CDR2 SYGVKD. This CDR3 has 14 amino acids. CDR3: CAIRRDSGQETQYF. CDR3 bases: TGTGCCATCAGGCGGGACTCCGGCCAAGAGACCCAGTACTTC.

CDR3 in amino acids: CASSDGGSPRDEQFF. CDR3 DNA sequence: TGCGCCAGCAGTGATGGAGGGAGCCCCCGGGATGAGCAGTTCTTC. The chain employs TRBV10-1 and TRBJ2-1; weak D call: TRBD2 (6 bases). The CDR3 runs to 15 residues. With 3 bases removed from V and 8 bases from J, the gap between germline ends came to 17 bases. Germline V gene data show CDR1 as WNHNN and CDR2 as SYGVQD (reference sequence).

This chain joins TRBV6-5 and TRBJ1-1; TRBD1 aligns across 9 bases. The CDR3 has 13 residues. The germline V gene encodes CDR1 MNHEY and CDR2 SVGAGI. After removal of 8 bases from V and 4 bases from J, the junction contained 5 bases not matched to a gene. CDR3 sequence (DNA): TGTGCCAGCCGGGACAGGGTAGGCACTGAAGCTTTCTTT. Its translation is CASRDRVGTEAFF.

The chain joins TRBV6-5 to TRBJ2-2, with D possibly being TRBD2 (6 bases). Germline CDR1 and CDR2: MNHEY and SVGAGI. The V and J ends lost 8 bases and 5 bases respectively, with 15 bases between them. This CDR3 has 14 residues. The CDR3 nucleotides read TGTGCCAGCGGCGAGGGGAGGAGGACCGGGGAGCTGTTTTTT. Its translation is CASGEGRRTGELFF.

The sample holds a few counts of this clone. V is TRBV5-1 and J is TRBJ1-4, with D unclear. Germline CDR1 SGHRS, CDR2 YFSETQ. This CDR3 contains 14 residues. Trimming left V 4 bases short and J 3 bases short, with 10 bases between. CDR3 sequence reads: CASSQDKANEKLFF. Written as DNA, the CDR3 is TGCGCCAGCAGCCAAGACAAGGCTAATGAAAAACTGTTTTTT.

This CDR3 reads CASDIAPKNIQYF. The DNA for the CDR3 is TGTGCCAGCGACATTGCGCCGAAAAACATTCAGTACTTC. This chain joins TRBV2 and TRBJ2-4; D is unclear. This CDR3 comprises 13 residues. The V gene's germline CDR1 is SNHLY and CDR2 FYNNEI. V lost 8 bases and J 4 bases, leaving 12 bases between the germline ends. The whole variable domain, filled in from reference TRBV2 and TRBJ2-4, reads EPEVTQTPSHQVTQMGQEVILRCVPISNHLYFYWYRQILGQKVEFLVSFYNNEISEKSEIFDDQFSVERPDGSNFTLKIRSTKLEDSAMYFCASDIAPKNIQYFGAGTRLSVL.

As for this clone: The sample contains more than one DNA sequence encoding this CDR3. The DNA of the CDR3 is TGCGCCAGCAGCTTGGACACCCCTAACTATGGCTACACCTTC. Protein product: CASSLDTPNYGYTF. J is TRBJ1-2 and V is TRBV5-1; unclear D gene. V was pared by 0 bases and J by 0 bases, with 6 bases between. This CDR3 contains 14 residues. Germline CDR1 is SGHRS and CDR2 is YFSETQ.

The genes are TRBV2 and TRBJ2-5, with D possibly matching TRBD2 (5 bases). This CDR3 has 15 amino acids. Trimming left V 3 bases short and J 6 bases short, with 17 bases between. From germline, CDR1 is SNHLY and CDR2 FYNNEI. CDR3 amino acids: CASSDSRGLTQTQYF. The CDR3 DNA reads as TGTGCCAGCAGTGATAGCCGCGGACTTACACAGACCCAGTACTTC.

V gene TRBV7-9 combines with J gene TRBJ1-2, with a tentative D call TRBD1 (5 bases). V gave up 4 bases and J gave up 5 bases, with 14 bases separating them. The CDR3 covers 14 residues. Germline CDR1 is SEHNR and CDR2 is FQNEAQ (reference sequence). CDR3 sequence reads: CASSSLGRAYGYTF. In nucleotides, the CDR3 is TGTGCCAGCAGCTCCCTCGGCAGGGCGTATGGCTACACCTTC. The variable domain in full, completed from reference TRBV7-9 and TRBJ1-2, reads DTGVSQNPRHKITKRGQNVTFRCDPISEHNRLYWYRQTLGQGPEFLTYFQNEAQLEKSRLLSDRFSAERPKGSFSTLEIQRTEQGDSAMYLCASSSLGRAYGYTFGSGTRLTVV.

This sequence joins TRBV28 and TRBJ1-2; D unresolved. Germline V gene sequence: CDR1 MDHEN, CDR2 SYDVKM. CDR3 length equals 15 residues. The ends were cut back, 2 bases at V and 0 bases at J, with 10 bases in the middle. CDR3 nucleotides: TGTGCCAGCAGTTTAGGCCTCAGTTCTAACTATGGCTACACCTTC. It encodes CASSLGLSSNYGYTF.

V usage is TRBV6-5 and J usage is TRBJ2-1, with 14 bases lining up with TRBD2. With 6 bases clipped from V and 11 bases from J, the junction kept 9 bases outside the gene matches. The V gene's germline CDR1 is MNHEY and CDR2 SVGAGI. This CDR3 is built from 15 residues. The CDR3 bases are TGTGCCAGCAGCCCCGCCCGGACTAGCGGGGGGAAGCAGTTCTTC. Residues: CASSPARTSGGKQFF.

The genes are TRBV2 and TRBJ2-5; D is ambiguous. This CDR3 spans 11 amino acids. V was cut by 5 bases and J by 13 bases, with 14 bases left in between. Germline CDR1 and CDR2: SNHLY and FYNNEI. The CDR3 protein is CASSPVLSMYF. CDR3 nucleotides: TGTGCCAGCAGTCCTGTTCTTTCTATGTACTTC.

The rearrangement links TRBV9 to TRBJ2-4; TRBD2 matches 9 bases. The CDR3 has 15 amino acids. Germline V gene sequence: CDR1 SGDLS, CDR2 YYNGEE. Unmatched junction bases numbered 3, after V lost 0 bases and J lost 5 bases. CDR3 in amino acids: CASSVASGIQNIQYF. CDR3 DNA: TGTGCCAGCAGCGTAGCTAGCGGGATTCAAAACATTCAGTACTTC.

The J gene is TRBJ2-7, the V gene TRBV9; perhaps TRBD2 as D (5 bases). This CDR3 comprises 14 residues. V lost 0 bases to trimming and J lost 0 bases, with 7 bases between them. Germline V gene sequence: CDR1 SGDLS, CDR2 YYNGEE. The DNA of the CDR3 is TGTGCCAGCAGCGTAGGGACTTTCTCCTACGAGCAGTACTTC. Its protein product is CASSVGTFSYEQYF.

V and J are TRBV10-3 and TRBJ2-5; D uncertain. The V gene's germline CDR1 is ENHRY and CDR2 SYGVKD. V lost 7 bases and J lost 5, with 14 bases in between. The CDR3 is 13 residues long. This CDR3 is CAINRSTGETQYF. CDR3 nucleotides: TGTGCCATCAACCGGAGCACCGGGGAGACCCAGTACTTC.

V usage is TRBV10-1 and J usage is TRBJ2-5, with TRBD2 matching over 8 bases. V trimming: 11 bases; J trimming: 5 bases; junction bases outside the gene matches: 10. This CDR3 has 13 amino acids. CDR1 WNHNN and CDR2 SYGVQD come from the germline V gene (reference sequence). Here the CDR3 DNA reads TGCGCCCGTCCCGGGAGGGCCCGGGAGACCCAGTACTTC. As protein: CARPGRARETQYF.

The chain recombines TRBV25-1 with TRBJ2-1; TRBD1 aligns across 9 bases. V shed 2 bases and J 6 bases; nucleotides not matched to a gene: 8. The germline CDR1 and CDR2 sequences are MGHDK and SYGVNS. The CDR3 extends over 16 amino acids. CDR3 DNA sequence: TGTGCCAGCAGTGAAATCGGGACAGGGATTCTCAATGAGCAGTTCTTC. Translating it yields CASSEIGTGILNEQFF.

This clone was counted only a few times. The chain recombines TRBV30 with TRBJ2-5; a possible D gene is TRBD2 (6 bases). The V end lost 0 bases, the J end lost 5 bases, and 10 bases lay between the germline ends. The CDR3 length is 13 residues. Germline-derived CDR1 and CDR2 are GTSNPN and SVGIG (reference sequence). The CDR3 coding sequence is TGTGCCTGGAGTGTACTGGGGGGTGAGACCCAGTACTTC. Protein sequence: CAWSVLGGETQYF. The whole variable domain, filled in from reference TRBV30 and TRBJ2-5, reads SQTIHQWPATLVQPVGSPLSLECTVEGTSNPNLYWYRQAAGRGLQLLFYSVGIGQISSEVPQNLSASRPQDRQFILSSKKLLLSDSGFYLCAWSVLGGETQYFGPGTRLLVL.

A few counts support this clone. V is TRBV11-2 and J is TRBJ2-7, with D unclear. The CDR3 extends over 14 amino acids. Trimming left V 1 base short and J 2 bases short, with 9 bases between. CDR1 SGHAT and CDR2 FQNNGV come from the germline V gene. CDR3 residues: CASSLGPGAYEQYF. The CDR3 DNA follows: TGTGCCAGCAGCTTAGGCCCCGGAGCCTACGAGCAGTACTTC.

The rearrangement joins TRBV5-1 to TRBJ2-3, with TRBD2 matching 14 bases. Per germline, CDR1 SGHRS and CDR2 YFSETQ. V was pared by 5 bases and J by 4 bases, with 6 bases of the junction left unmatched. The CDR3 consists of 16 residues. The CDR3 DNA reads TGCGCCAGCAGGAGCGGGACTAGCGGGAGCTCAGATACGCAGTATTTT. It codes for CASRSGTSGSSDTQYF.

This clone has only a few counts. The chain employs TRBV7-6 and TRBJ1-2, with D possibly matching TRBD1 (5 bases). V lost 5 bases to trimming and J lost 5 bases, with 15 bases between them. In germline, CDR1 is SGHVS, CDR2 FNYEAQ. The CDR3 runs 14 residues. CDR3 nucleotides: TGTGCCAGCAGCCCCACATCGGGGGGATATGGCTACACCTTC. Translated, it gives CASSPTSGGYGYTF. Full variable domain (remainder filled in from reference TRBV7-6 and TRBJ1-2): GAGVSQSPRYKVTKRGQDVALRCDPISGHVSLYWYRQALGQGPEFLTYFNYEAQQDKSGLPNDRFSAERPEGSISTLTIQRTEQRDSAMYRCASSPTSGGYGYTFGSGTRLTVV.

The V and J genes are TRBV6-6 and TRBJ2-7; perhaps TRBD2 as D (5 bases). Germline CDR1 and CDR2: MNHNY and SVGAGI (reference sequence). The CDR3 covers 14 residues. Trimming stripped 2 bases from V and 5 bases from J, with 13 bases between. CDR3 sequence reads: CASSYNSGYNEQYF. The CDR3 DNA reads TGTGCCAGCAGTTACAATTCGGGGTACAACGAGCAGTACTTC.

This chain links TRBV4-1 with TRBJ1-2, with no clear D. CDR1 MGHRA and CDR2 YSYEKL come from the germline V gene. The CDR3 consists of 15 residues. V was cut by 2 bases and J by 2 bases, with 12 bases left in between. DNA for the CDR3: TGCGCCAGCAGCCAACTCGGCGCAGGAAACTATGGCTACACCTTC. Amino acids: CASSQLGAGNYGYTF.

The CDR3 loop is CASSQDRGQTQYF. The CDR3, as DNA: TGTGCCAGCAGCCAAGACCGAGGGCAGACCCAGTACTTC. The chain uses TRBV14 and TRBJ2-5, with D possibly being TRBD2 (5 bases). V gave up 0 bases and J gave up 6 bases, with 8 bases separating them. Per germline, CDR1 SGHDN and CDR2 FVKESK. CDR3 length: 13 amino acids.

As regards this clone: A junction end diverges from the germline sequence, so it may reflect a read error. The rearrangement joins TRBV10-2 to TRBJ2-5; D unresolved. This CDR3 region has 12 residues. The V gene's germline CDR1 is WSHSY and CDR2 SAAADI. Here the CDR3 reads CASSESREAQYF. The CDR3 DNA follows: TGCGCCAGCAGTGAGTCGAGAGAGGCCCAGTACTTC.

CDR3 residues: CASSLDPQGLGYEQYF. CDR3 in DNA: TGTGCCAGCAGTTTAGATCCCCAGGGGTTAGGCTACGAGCAGTACTTC. This chain uses TRBV27 with TRBJ2-7, with D possibly matching TRBD1 (6 bases). The germline V and J ends were trimmed by 2 bases and 3 bases, with 17 bases remaining between them. CDR1 is MNHEY, CDR2 SMNVEV, per germline (reference sequence). This CDR3 has 16 amino acids.